A single sample is the source of the 15 T cell receptor beta chains below, sequenced in a study of blood T cell repertoires in COVID-19. Here immunoSEQ multiplex PCR was the method, and the copy in TCRdb shows in-frame clones only, minus some. The sample has about 270,000 clones; 75% to 90% are singletons. Material: PBMCs or T cells enriched from blood (not recorded which). The receptors derive from a woman between 18 and 29 years old who had recovered from COVID-19.

V gene TRBV9 combines with J gene TRBJ1-2; no firm D call. The germline gives CDR1 SGDLS, CDR2 YYNGEE. V lost 0 bases to trimming and J lost 4 bases, with 10 bases between them. The length of the CDR3 is 14 residues. The CDR3 loop reads CASSVDSTGYGYTF. In DNA, the CDR3 is TGTGCCAGCAGCGTAGACAGTACTGGCTATGGCTACACCTTC.

The rearrangement joins TRBV30 to TRBJ1-5; 7 nucleotides agree with TRBD1. V was clipped by 5 bases and J by 11 bases; unmatched bases: 9. There are 12 residues in the CDR3. Looked up from germline, CDR1 is GTSNPN and CDR2 is SVGIG (reference sequence). The DNA of the CDR3 is TGTGCCTGGCAACAGGGGTTCGGGGCCCAGCATTTT. Residues: CAWQQGFGAQHF.

A single count supports this clone. This chain uses TRBV5-1 with TRBJ2-5; TRBD2 agrees at 16 bases. The V segment lost 7 bases and the J segment 4 bases; nucleotides outside the gene matches: 4. The CDR3 loop spans 15 amino acids. CDR1 is SGHRS and CDR2 is YFSETQ in the germline V gene. The CDR3 spells CASAGLAGGRETQYF. The CDR3 DNA sequence: TGCGCCAGCGCGGGACTAGCGGGGGGGCGAGAGACCCAGTACTTC.

Only one count was recorded for this clone. The CDR3 DNA sequence: TGTGCCAGCAGCCCGTCGGGACAGAACACTGAAGCTTTCTTT. Its translation: CASSPSGQNTEAFF. The chain recombines TRBV9 with TRBJ1-1; perhaps TRBD1 as D (6 bases). V lost 4 bases, J lost 1 base, and 11 bases lay in between. Germline loops: CDR1 SGDLS, CDR2 YYNGEE. There are 14 residues in the CDR3.

This chain connects TRBV30 to TRBJ1-2; TRBD1 aligns across 7 bases. This CDR3 has 13 amino acids. Germline CDR1 GTSNPN, CDR2 SVGIG (reference sequence). Trimming took 3 bases from V and 2 from J; bases not matched to a gene: 3. As DNA, the CDR3 is TGTGCCTGGAGGGACAGGCAAAACTATGGCTACACCTTC. Its protein product is CAWRDRQNYGYTF. Using reference TRBV30 and TRBJ1-2 for the parts outside the CDR3, the full variable domain is SQTIHQWPATLVQPVGSPLSLECTVEGTSNPNLYWYRQAAGRGLQLLFYSVGIGQISSEVPQNLSASRPQDRQFILSSKKLLLSDSGFYLCAWRDRQNYGYTFGSGTRLTVV.

The V call is TRBV15, the J call TRBJ1-2; weak D call: TRBD1 (5 bases). In germline, CDR1 is LNHNV, CDR2 YYDKDF (reference sequence). The V end was cut by 9 bases, the J end by 6 bases, with 20 bases between. The CDR3 is made up of 14 amino acids. The CDR3 loop reads CATYTPGTLHGYTF. The CDR3 DNA follows: TGTGCCACGTATACCCCCGGGACTCTACATGGCTACACCTTC. Full variable domain (rest looked up from reference TRBV15 and TRBJ1-2): DAMVIQNPRYQVTQFGKPVTLSCSQTLNHNVMYWYQQKSSQAPKLLFHYYDKDFNNEADTPDNFQSRRPNTSFCFLDIRSPGLGDTAMYLCATYTPGTLHGYTFGSGTRLTVV.

The rearrangement uses TRBV3-1 (or the pseudogene TRBV3-2) and TRBJ1-2, with 7 bases identical to TRBD1. The CDR3 extends over 14 amino acids. V was clipped by 1 base and J by 7 bases; unmatched bases: 6. The germline V gene encodes CDR1 LGHDT and CDR2 YNNKEL (reference sequence). CDR3 DNA sequence: TGTGCCAGCAGCCAAGTTACAGGGGTTGGTGGCTACACCTTC. It translates to CASSQVTGVGGYTF.

This chain connects TRBV6-2 or TRBV6-3 to TRBJ2-1, with a possible D match to TRBD2 (7 bases). The CDR3 sequence is 14 residues long. V dropped 3 bases and J dropped 8 bases, with 14 bases sitting between them. The V gene's germline CDR1 is MNHEY and CDR2 SVGEGT. The CDR3 sequence is CASSYRSGGHEQFF. The CDR3 nucleotides read TGTGCCAGCAGTTATCGGTCGGGGGGCCATGAGCAGTTCTTC.

The J gene is TRBJ2-3, the V gene TRBV5-6; D is uncertain. The CDR3 has 14 amino acids. V lost 0 bases, J lost 4 bases, and 9 bases lay in between. CDR1 and CDR2 from the germline V gene are SGHDT and YYEEEE. The DNA of the CDR3 is TGTGCCAGCAGCTTGGATCCCAATTCAGATACGCAGTATTTT. Its translation: CASSLDPNSDTQYF.

The gene calls are TRBV27 and TRBJ1-5; TRBD1 might be the D (6 bases). Trimming removed 3 bases at V and 0 bases at J, with 9 bases between. This CDR3 has 15 amino acids. Looked up from germline, CDR1 is MNHEY and CDR2 is SMNVEV (reference sequence). The CDR3 here is CASSLGAGSNQPQHF. CDR3 bases: TGTGCCAGCAGTTTGGGGGCGGGTAGCAATCAGCCCCAGCATTTT.

This clone was counted only a few times. The chain employs TRBV11-2 and TRBJ1-1, with D maybe TRBD1 (5 bases). Trimming removed 4 bases from V and 2 bases from J, with 11 bases in between. This CDR3 comprises 14 residues. Germline V gene sequence: CDR1 SGHAT, CDR2 FQNNGV. CDR3 region: CASSYDRVNTEAFF. CDR3 DNA sequence: TGTGCCAGCAGCTACGACAGAGTAAACACTGAAGCTTTCTTT. The full variable domain, in which reference TRBV11-2 and TRBJ1-1 provide the parts outside the CDR3, is EAGVAQSPRYKIIEKRQSVAFWCNPISGHATLYWYQQILGQGPKLLIQFQNNGVVDDSQLPKDRFSAERLKGVDSTLKIQPAKLEDSAVYLCASSYDRVNTEAFFGQGTRLTVV.

The chain combines TRBV11-2 with TRBJ2-2; 10 nucleotides match TRBD2. The CDR3 runs to 16 residues. The V gene's germline CDR1 is SGHAT and CDR2 FQNNGV. V lost 1 base and J lost 1; bases outside the gene matches: 0. The CDR3, as DNA: TGTGCCAGCAGCTTAGGACTAGCGGGGAACACCGGGGAGCTGTTTTTT. Translated, it gives CASSLGLAGNTGELFF.

V gene TRBV3-1 (or the pseudogene TRBV3-2) combines with J gene TRBJ1-2; 8 bases match TRBD1. Germline-derived CDR1 and CDR2 are LGHDT and YNNKEL (reference sequence). There are 16 residues in the CDR3. The V and J ends lost 2 bases and 8 bases, in that order; junction bases with no gene match: 13. The CDR3 nucleotides read TGTGCCAGCAGCCAATCGGCTTCAGGGGGCGCTGAGGGCTACACCTTC. Amino acid sequence: CASSQSASGGAEGYTF.

The chain couples TRBV12-5 to TRBJ1-1; TRBD1 aligns across 8 bases. This CDR3 region has 19 residues. V trimming: 5 bases; J trimming: 0 bases; junction bases outside the gene matches: 17. Germline CDR1 LGHNT, CDR2 FRNRAP. In nucleotides, the CDR3 is TGTGCTAGTGGTCCCGCCCGGACAGGGAGAGGGGGTATGAACACTGAAGCTTTCTTT. It is translated as CASGPARTGRGGMNTEAFF.

The rearrangement joins TRBV6-5 to TRBJ1-1; D possibly corresponds to TRBD1 (5 bases). V was clipped by 8 bases and J by 0 bases, with 10 bases between them. From germline, CDR1 is MNHEY and CDR2 SVGAGI. The CDR3 runs 13 residues. The CDR3 DNA reads TGTGCCAGCGCGGACACATTGAACACTGAAGCTTTCTTT. This codes for CASADTLNTEAFF.